This TCR beta chain was observed in a study of OX40 agonist ivuxolimab in advanced cancers. Some background on the complete study: Ivuxolimab was an agonistic, fully human IgG2 monoclonal antibody directed against OX40 (CD134), a costimulatory receptor. Intravenous ivuxolimab was administered to patients every 2 weeks at six dose levels: 0.01, 0.1, 0.3, 1.5, 3 and 10 mg/kg. Among the roughly 50 dose-escalation patients, about 19 had hepatocellular carcinoma, about 15 melanoma, 9 renal cell carcinoma and 9 head and neck cancer. A male proportion of under 85% and a mean age of approximately 60 years, ranging from 23 to 79, were recorded for the dose-escalation cohort. Patients were allowed to have had prior anti-PD-1, anti-PD-L1 or anti-CTLA-4 therapy, and roughly 40% of the dose-escalation patients had previously received checkpoint inhibitors. Partial responses were achieved by three dose-escalation patients, of whom one had hepatocellular carcinoma and two had cutaneous melanoma. The purpose of peripheral TCRbeta sequencing was to test whether ivuxolimab changed TCR sequence diversity and led to clonal T-cell expansion. The paper reports the monotherapy dose-escalation portion (N of about 50 patients) of the phase I ivuxolimab trial. Study-level results and caveats: Low levels of normalized T-cell clonal expansion were also seen in some patients who did not respond. In the 0.1-3.0 mg/kg groups, partial responders had among the lowest normalized peripheral clonal expansion, particularly in CD8+ T cells. After ivuxolimab, expanded clones were on average more numerous among CD8+ T cells than among CD4+ T cells. The antigen specificity of the clonally expanded peripheral T cells was not determined. Clonal expansion of both CD4+ and CD8+ blood T cells was observed from baseline to week 6 at doses 0.1 to 3.0 mg/kg.

To sequence the TCRbeta CDR3 region, genomic DNA was isolated from the sorted cells. The immunoSEQ Assay was used for sequencing of TCRbeta CDR3 regions. The source is immuneACCESS, and TCRdb retained only in-frame sequences with V and J called. Part of the clones is not carried over; for the studies checked, unresolved V genes explain less than half of this, and the remainder is unexplained. The sample records about 82,000 clones, around 93% of which are singletons. The leading ten clones occupy about 8% of the sample. The trial excluded patients who had a history of autoimmune disease or who were on systemic immunosuppression. Peripheral blood for TCR sequencing was drawn from every dose cohort at baseline, at cycle 4 day 1 and at cycle 7 day 1. The samples were taken from a phase I, first-in-human, multicenter, open-label dose-escalation trial of ivuxolimab. Adults with locally advanced or metastatic melanoma, renal cell carcinoma, hepatocellular carcinoma or head and neck squamous cell carcinoma were enrolled in the trial. Before TCR sequencing, CD4+ T cells and CD8+ T cells were sorted from peripheral blood as separate populations.

Including cysteine and phenylalanine, the CDR3 has 14 amino acids. Only the CDR3 DNA stays, 42 bases, in frame from base 1. Relative to germline, V is 3 bases shorter and J is 6 bases shorter, with 14 bases between their ends. For CDR1 and CDR2, the germline V gene (reference sequence) lists MNHEY and SMNVEV. Note on this clone: Its antigen is unknown. Base-call qualities are not available, and no considerably larger clone is one nucleotide away.

The TCR comes from an adult with an advanced solid tumor such as melanoma, head and neck, liver or kidney cancer. The sample here was CD4+ or CD8+ T cells sorted from blood, taken in a trial of the OX40 agonist ivuxolimab. The chain uses TRBV27 and TRBJ1-2; a tentative D call is TRBD1 (5 bases match). The DNA sequence is as follows: TGTGCCAGCAGTTTCGGGGGAGGAGGGGATGGCTACACCTTC. Translated, this gives CASSFGGGGDGYTF.